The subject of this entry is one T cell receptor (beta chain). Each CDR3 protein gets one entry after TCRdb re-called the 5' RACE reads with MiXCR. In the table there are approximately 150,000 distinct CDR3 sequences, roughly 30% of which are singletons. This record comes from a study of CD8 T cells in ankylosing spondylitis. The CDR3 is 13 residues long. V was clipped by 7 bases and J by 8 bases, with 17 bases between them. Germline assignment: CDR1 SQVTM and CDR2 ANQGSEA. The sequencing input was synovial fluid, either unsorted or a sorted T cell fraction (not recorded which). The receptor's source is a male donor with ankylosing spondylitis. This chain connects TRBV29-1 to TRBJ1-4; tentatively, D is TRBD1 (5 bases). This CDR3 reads CSAAQGGAEKLFF. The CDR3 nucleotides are TGCAGCGCTGCGCAGGGAGGAGCGGAAAAACTGTTTTTT.